The 10 T cell receptor beta chains given below trace back to one sample, sequenced in a study of blood T cells in healthy people across ages. A J-beta primer mix and a sample-barcoded 5' primer were used in a second PCR of about 7 to 12 cycles. MiXCR, run by TCRdb on the 5' RACE reads, gives a single entry per CDR3 protein. Of over 600,000 distinct CDR3 sequences detected, 40% to 45% appear once; the ten largest clones hold approximately 29%. Sequencing used blood. The receptor source for this set is a man older than 75 in good health.

The rearrangement links TRBV20-1 to TRBJ2-7; D remains ambiguous. Germline lookup yields CDR1 DFQATT and CDR2 SNEGSKA (reference sequence). The CDR3 length is 14 residues. V was shortened by 4 bases and J by 0 bases, with 13 bases between the two germline ends. The CDR3 nucleotides are TGCAGTGCTAATCGGTCGCCCTCCTCCTACGAGCAGTACTTC. It is translated as CSANRSPSSYEQYF.

The rearrangement joins TRBV14 to TRBJ2-1; no definite D call. This CDR3 is 14 amino acids long. V lost 0 bases and J lost 4, with 7 bases in between. The germline V gene encodes CDR1 SGHDN and CDR2 FVKESK. CDR3 bases: TGTGCCAGCAGCCAAGAGTTGCGGTACAATGAGCAGTTCTTC. As protein: CASSQELRYNEQFF.

As regards this clonotype: Given a much more abundant clone one base away, this may be a read error. This chain links TRBV14 with TRBJ2-5; the D is unclear. The assigned J gene may be wrong: the sequence end matches TRBJ2-7 better. The CDR3 extends over 13 amino acids. The V gene's germline CDR1 is SGHDN and CDR2 FVKESK. CDR3 residues: CAGSRVGGDEQYF. CDR3 DNA: TGTGCCGGCAGCCGGGTCGGTGGCGACGAGCAGTACTTC.

In this sample, this clonotype turned up many times. The chain uses TRBV7-2 and TRBJ2-7, with no clear D. Trimming left V 4 bases short and J 0 bases short, with 13 bases between. Germline V gene sequence: CDR1 SGHTA, CDR2 FQGNSA. The CDR3 totals 15 residues. Here the CDR3 reads CASSSRTLSSYEQYF. As DNA, the CDR3 is TGTGCCAGCAGCTCTCGGACCCTTTCCTCCTACGAGCAGTACTTC.

This clonotype was seen many times. The chain recombines TRBV27 with TRBJ1-6; 8 bases align to TRBD1. This CDR3 spans 16 amino acids. The germline V gene encodes CDR1 MNHEY and CDR2 SMNVEV (reference sequence). V lost 2 bases and J lost 4; bases outside the gene matches: 4. The DNA for the CDR3 is TGTGCCAGCAGTTTAGCATGGACAGGGTATAATTCACCCCTCCACTTT. This translates into CASSLAWTGYNSPLHF.

The genes are TRBV4-2 and TRBJ2-5; D remains ambiguous. The germline V gene has CDR1 LGHNA and CDR2 YNFKEQ. V lost 3 bases to trimming and J lost 11 bases, with 19 bases between them. This CDR3 spans 14 amino acids. CDR3 sequence (DNA): TGTGCCAGCAGCCAGCCCCCCCCAGAGGATGAGCAGTACTTC. Its translation: CASSQPPPEDEQYF.

On this clonotype: The junction shows a germline mismatch at one end, possibly a read error. The rearrangement joins TRBV29-1 to TRBJ2-7, with D maybe TRBD1 (6 bases). The CDR3 runs to 15 residues. Germline CDR1 SQVTM, CDR2 ANQGSEA. CDR3 loop: CGVAAGTLDSYEQYF. As DNA, the CDR3 is TGCGGCGTCGCCGCCGGGACACTCGACTCCTACGAGCAGTACTTC.

This sequence joins TRBV7-2 and TRBJ2-7; D uncertain. V lost 1 base to trimming and J lost 6 bases, with 16 bases between them. The CDR3 totals 15 residues. In germline, CDR1 is SGHTA, CDR2 FQGNSA. CDR3 nucleotide sequence: TGTGCCAGCAGCTTAGAGCTTACCGCCCCGGCCGAGCAGTACTTC. Its protein is CASSLELTAPAEQYF.

This clonotype has a handful of counts. This rearrangement joins TRBV29-1 to TRBJ1-4; D is unresolved. The CDR3 runs 14 residues. V gave up 8 bases and J gave up 8 bases, with 21 bases separating them. Germline CDR1 and CDR2: SQVTM and ANQGSEA. CDR3 DNA: TGCAGCTCTCCGTCGGGTAGGGTTGACGAAAAACTGTTTTTT. Amino acids: CSSPSGRVDEKLFF.

This clonotype was picked up a small number of times. The chain combines TRBV7-2 with TRBJ2-5, with 16 bases matching TRBD2. V lost 0 bases to trimming and J lost 5 bases; unmatched junction nucleotides: 9. Germline V CDR1 and CDR2: SGHTA, FQGNSA. This CDR3 comprises 19 residues. The CDR3 region is CASSLAGLAGGPMMETQYF. CDR3 sequence (DNA): TGTGCCAGCAGCTTAGCGGGACTAGCGGGAGGGCCTATGATGGAGACCCAGTACTTC.